What follows are 20 T cell receptor beta chains derived from one specimen sequenced in a study of cytomegalovirus exposure and HLA in healthy donors. 60 Vbeta and 13 Jbeta primers were used in PCR. Generated by immunoSEQ multiplex PCR, the TCRdb table keeps only in-frame clones and is missing some. The sample yields about 160,000 clones, 75% to 90% seen once. Input material: PBMCs. The receptors originated from a man aged 45-65 years in good health and CMV-seropositive.

The chain is built from TRBV7-9 and TRBJ1-4; weak D call: TRBD1 (6 bases). V gave up 5 bases and J gave up 8 bases, with 18 bases separating them. Germline V gives CDR1 SEHNR, CDR2 FQNEAQ (reference sequence). The CDR3 loop spans 15 amino acids. For the CDR3, the DNA is TGTGCCAGCAGCCCACCCGCTGCAACAGGGGAAAAACTGTTTTTT. Translated: CASSPPAATGEKLFF.

V and J are TRBV18 and TRBJ1-6; 7 bases agree with TRBD1. Germline V lookup: CDR1 KGHSH, CDR2 LQKENI. The CDR3 consists of 17 residues. The ends lost 3 bases at V and 0 bases at J; junction bases unmatched: 5. This chain's CDR3 is CASSPPTGSSYNSPLHF. In DNA form, the CDR3 reads TGTGCCAGCTCACCTCCGACAGGGAGCTCCTATAATTCACCCCTCCACTTT.

The chain is built from TRBV6-5 and TRBJ1-1; a possible D gene is TRBD1 (5 bases). The V and J ends lost 5 bases and 1 base respectively, with 14 bases between them. The CDR3 covers 15 residues. Germline lookup yields CDR1 MNHEY and CDR2 SVGAGI. Written as DNA, the CDR3 is TGTGCCAGCAGTGCGTGGGGGGTCGGGAACACTGAAGCTTTCTTT. Residues: CASSAWGVGNTEAFF.

In this sample, this clone turned up a few times. This chain connects TRBV5-4 to TRBJ1-1, with 8 bases fitting TRBD1. In germline, CDR1 is SGHNT, CDR2 YYREEE (reference sequence). The CDR3 is made up of 14 amino acids. Trimming removed 0 bases from V and 4 bases from J; junction bases left unmatched: 2. CDR3 bases: TGTGCCAGCAGCTTGGAGGGACAGGCCACTGAAGCTTTCTTT. As protein: CASSLEGQATEAFF.

This clone turned up a few times. The V gene is TRBV5-1, the J gene TRBJ1-4; 7 bases align to TRBD1. The CDR3 consists of 16 residues. Trimming removed 4 bases from V and 0 bases from J; junction bases left unmatched: 6. Germline CDR1 and CDR2: SGHRS and YFSETQ. The CDR3 is CASSAGTVATNEKLFF. In nucleotides, the CDR3 is TGCGCCAGCAGCGCCGGGACAGTTGCAACTAATGAAAAACTGTTTTTT.

This clone was recorded once. The chain couples TRBV27 to TRBJ1-3, with TRBD1 as a possible D gene (5 bases). Per germline, CDR1 MNHEY and CDR2 SMNVEV (reference sequence). Trimming shortened V by 8 bases and J by 4 bases, and 15 bases separated the two germline ends. The CDR3 length is 14 residues. In DNA, the CDR3 is TGTGCCAGCGGCCGCGGGGGGTTAGGAAACACCATATATTTT. This sequence encodes CASGRGGLGNTIYF.

V gene TRBV5-1 combines with J gene TRBJ2-7; 10 bases line up with TRBD1. CDR1 SGHRS and CDR2 YFSETQ come from the germline V gene. CDR3 length: 14 residues. J lost 6 bases, V lost 4 bases, and 7 bases had no gene match. The CDR3 DNA follows: TGCGCCAGCAGCGGCCGGGACAGGGGAAGCGAGCAGTACTTC. This translates into CASSGRDRGSEQYF.

V is TRBV29-1 and J is TRBJ2-3; a weak D match, TRBD2 (5 bases). Germline loops: CDR1 SQVTM, CDR2 ANQGSEA. V lost 4 bases and J lost 3, with 14 bases in between. The CDR3 is 14 amino acids. DNA of the CDR3: TGCAGCGTTGCTAGCTGGGTGCGGACAGATACGCAGTATTTT. Translated: CSVASWVRTDTQYF.

The chain uses TRBV10-3 and TRBJ1-1; 8 nucleotides line up with TRBD1. V dropped 5 bases and J dropped 3; count of bases not matched to a gene: 5. Looked up from germline, CDR1 is ENHRY and CDR2 is SYGVKD. The CDR3 runs to 14 residues. CDR3 bases: TGTGCCATCAGTAGGACAGGGCGGGACACTGAAGCTTTCTTT. Translation gives CAISRTGRDTEAFF.

The chain links TRBV9 to TRBJ1-6; D may be TRBD1 (5 bases). This CDR3 is built from 15 residues. Per the germline V gene, CDR1 is SGDLS and CDR2 is YYNGEE. The V end was cut by 3 bases, the J end by 7 bases, with 14 bases between. The CDR3 is CASSGGEGRNSPLHF. The DNA for the CDR3 is TGTGCCAGCAGCGGAGGGGAGGGTCGGAATTCACCCCTCCACTTT.

This rearrangement joins TRBV5-1 to TRBJ2-5; D not certain. V shed 0 bases and J shed 5 bases, with 8 bases lying between them. The germline gives CDR1 SGHRS, CDR2 YFSETQ. The CDR3 runs 13 residues. CDR3 sequence reads: CASSLVEVETQYF. DNA for the CDR3: TGCGCCAGCAGCTTGGTTGAGGTGGAGACCCAGTACTTC.

The gene calls are TRBV7-8 and TRBJ1-3, with 9 positions matching TRBD1. Germline CDR1 SGHVS, CDR2 FQNEAQ. V dropped 2 bases and J dropped 8; count of bases not matched to a gene: 10. This CDR3 region has 16 residues. The CDR3 nucleotides are TGTGCCAGCAGCTTAAAAGCGGGACAGGGAGAGGACACCATATATTTT. This gives the protein CASSLKAGQGEDTIYF.

V usage is TRBV7-3 and J usage is TRBJ2-3; 10 bases are a match to TRBD2. The germline CDR1 and CDR2 sequences are SGHTA and FQGTGA. This CDR3 spans 14 amino acids. Trimming removed 5 bases from V and 7 bases from J; junction bases left unmatched: 6. The CDR3 sequence: CASSPGTSAHTQYF. The CDR3, as DNA: TGTGCCAGCAGCCCCGGGACTAGCGCCCATACGCAGTATTTT.

This clone was counted once. The V and J genes are TRBV20-1 and TRBJ2-7; a weak D match, TRBD1 (7 bases). V dropped 8 bases and J dropped 6 bases, with 14 bases sitting between them. From germline, CDR1 is DFQATT and CDR2 SNEGSKA (reference sequence). The CDR3 contains 11 residues. DNA of the CDR3: TGCAGTTCTGGCAGGGGGGCCGAGCAGTACTTC. Protein sequence: CSSGRGAEQYF.

For this clone: The sample has other DNA sequences that encode this CDR3 too. The chain's CDR3 is CASSARDRGYNEQFF. The CDR3 region has the DNA TGTGCCAGCAGCGCCCGGGACAGGGGCTACAATGAGCAGTTCTTC. This chain connects TRBV9 to TRBJ2-1, with TRBD1 identical over 10 bases. V dropped 3 bases and J dropped 3; count of bases not matched to a gene: 3. Germline V lookup: CDR1 SGDLS, CDR2 YYNGEE. This CDR3 is 15 amino acids long.

The chain joins TRBV29-1 to TRBJ1-2, with unresolved D. With 0 bases removed from V and 8 bases from J, the gap between germline ends came to 19 bases. In germline, CDR1 is SQVTM, CDR2 ANQGSEA. CDR3 length: 15 amino acids. CDR3 amino acids: CSVEDHHVEVGGYTF. CDR3 bases: TGCAGCGTTGAAGATCATCACGTGGAGGTGGGGGGCTACACCTTC. The full variable domain, its missing parts supplied by reference TRBV29-1 and TRBJ1-2, is SAVISQKPSRDICQRGTSLTIQCQVDSQVTMMFWYRQQPGQSLTLIATANQGSEATYESGFVIDKFPISRPNLTFSTLTVSNMSPEDSSIYLCSVEDHHVEVGGYTFGSGTRLTVV.

This sequence joins TRBV5-1 and TRBJ2-3, with TRBD2 matching 9 bases. V lost 0 bases, J lost 4 bases, and 0 bases stayed unmatched. The length of the CDR3 is 14 residues. From germline, CDR1 is SGHRS and CDR2 YFSETQ. Here the CDR3 DNA reads TGCGCCAGCAGCTTGGTAGCGGGAGCAGATACGCAGTATTTT. Amino acid sequence: CASSLVAGADTQYF.

The CDR3 region is CASSLGGGFDYGYTF. As DNA, the CDR3 is TGTGCCAGCAGTTTAGGAGGGGGCTTTGACTATGGCTACACCTTC. The chain links TRBV28 to TRBJ1-2; 7 bases are shared with TRBD1. This CDR3 is 15 amino acids long. Trimming cost V 2 bases and J 3 bases; bases outside gene matches: 6. Per germline, CDR1 MDHEN and CDR2 SYDVKM.

The table lists this clone with a few counts. This chain connects TRBV5-1 to TRBJ1-2; D possibly corresponds to TRBD1 (5 bases). Germline assignment: CDR1 SGHRS and CDR2 YFSETQ. The germline V and J ends were trimmed by 5 bases and 0 bases, with 11 bases remaining between them. The length of the CDR3 is 14 residues. The CDR3: CASSDQGTNYGYTF. Written as DNA, the CDR3 is TGCGCCAGCAGTGATCAGGGTACTAACTATGGCTACACCTTC. The full variable domain, rest sourced from reference TRBV5-1 and TRBJ1-2, is KAGVTQTPRYLIKTRGQQVTLSCSPISGHRSVSWYQQTPGQGLQFLFEYFSETQRNKGNFPGRFSGRQFSNSRSEMNVSTLELGDSALYLCASSDQGTNYGYTFGSGTRLTVV.

This chain joins TRBV11-2 and TRBJ2-1, with unresolved D. The CDR3 covers 15 residues. V was shortened by 6 bases and J by 8 bases, with 20 bases between the two germline ends. Looked up from germline, CDR1 is SGHAT and CDR2 is FQNNGV. The CDR3 spells CASSYEAPGGYEQFF. DNA of the CDR3: TGTGCCAGCAGTTACGAGGCCCCGGGTGGCTATGAGCAGTTCTTC.